The TCR beta chain under discussion was sequenced for a study of T cell responses to AZD1222 COVID-19 vaccine. This CDR3 region has 13 residues. V was pared by 0 bases and J by 3 bases, with 3 bases between. Germline CDR1 LGHDT, CDR2 YNNKEL (reference sequence). Produced via immunoSEQ multiplex PCR; TCRdb's table is partial and in-frame only. The sample carries about 81,000 clones, about 91% recorded once. The clonotype originates from an adult who received the AZD1222 COVID-19 vaccine. V gene TRBV3-1 (or the pseudogene TRBV3-2) combines with J gene TRBJ1-3; D ambiguous. The specimen was peripheral blood, collected 28 days after the second AZD1222 dose. The CDR3 loop is CASSQEGGNTIYF. DNA of the CDR3: TGTGCCAGCAGCCAAGAGGGTGGAAACACCATATATTTT.